The 17 T cell receptor beta chains listed next were all sequenced from one sample in a study of T cell changes during pregnancy in multiple sclerosis. Sequencing was performed with immunoSEQ multiplex PCR; in TCRdb, only in-frame clones are kept and a portion is missing. This sample carries roughly 76,000 clones, 85% to 95% of them seen once, and the ten largest clones take under 0.35%. The sample here was CD4+ T cells from peripheral blood mononuclear cells, taken after pregnancy. All receptors come from a female donor with multiple sclerosis, enrolled in a pregnancy study.

This clone was picked up one time. This chain uses TRBV6-5 with TRBJ1-5, with D perhaps matching TRBD1 (6 bases). CDR1 MNHEY and CDR2 SVGAGI come from the germline V gene. The CDR3 consists of 13 residues. Trimming stripped 6 bases from V and 3 bases from J, with 9 bases between. The CDR3 coding sequence is TGTGCCAGCAGAGGACAGACCAATCAGCCCCAGCATTTT. Amino acids: CASRGQTNQPQHF.

The V and J genes are TRBV27 and TRBJ2-5; TRBD1 aligns across 7 bases. Germline CDR1 MNHEY, CDR2 SMNVEV (reference sequence). V lost 6 bases and J lost 5; bases outside the gene matches: 12. The CDR3 has 15 residues. The CDR3: CASSPTGRREETQYF. For the CDR3, the DNA is TGTGCCAGCAGCCCGACAGGGCGCAGGGAGGAGACCCAGTACTTC.

The gene calls are TRBV4-2 and TRBJ1-1; D gene uncertain. With 2 bases removed from V and 4 bases from J, the gap between germline ends came to 14 bases. Germline-derived CDR1 and CDR2 are LGHNA and YNFKEQ. This CDR3 spans 15 amino acids. The CDR3 reads CASSQISSVPTEAFF. CDR3 DNA sequence: TGTGCCAGCAGCCAAATATCCAGCGTACCCACTGAAGCTTTCTTT.

The rearrangement joins TRBV11-1 to TRBJ1-1, with D perhaps TRBD1 (5 bases). The germline V and J ends were trimmed by 3 bases and 3 bases, with 14 bases remaining between them. Per the germline V gene, CDR1 is SGHAT and CDR2 is FQDESV (reference sequence). This CDR3 contains 15 residues. CDR3 sequence reads: CASSFGATGDTEAFF. CDR3 nucleotide sequence: TGTGCCAGCAGCTTCGGGGCGACGGGAGACACTGAAGCTTTCTTT.

The V and J genes are TRBV7-9 and TRBJ1-4; D is undetermined. CDR3 length equals 14 residues. Germline V gene sequence: CDR1 SEHNR, CDR2 FQNEAQ (reference sequence). The ends were cut back, 2 bases at V and 7 bases at J, with 11 bases in the middle. The CDR3 nucleotides read TGTGCCAGCAGCTTAACGGGTCGGCGTGAAAAACTGTTTTTT. Amino acids: CASSLTGRREKLFF.

CDR3 in amino acids: CASSHPRGPGNTIYF. CDR3 DNA sequence: TGTGCCAGCAGCCACCCAAGGGGGCCTGGAAACACCATATATTTT. The chain has TRBV11-3 and TRBJ1-3; 7 bases fit TRBD1. CDR3 length: 15 amino acids. V was pared by 5 bases and J by 2 bases, with 6 bases of the junction left unmatched. CDR1 and CDR2 (germline): SGHNT, YENEEA.

The chain links TRBV7-2 to TRBJ2-5; no clear D gene. The V gene lost 1 base and the J gene lost 1 base, with 7 bases spanning the gap. CDR1 and CDR2 from the germline V gene are SGHTA and FQGNSA. The CDR3 consists of 14 residues. This CDR3 reads CASSLGRAQETQYF. The CDR3 coding sequence is TGTGCCAGCAGCTTAGGCCGAGCCCAAGAGACCCAGTACTTC. The complete variable domain, with remaining parts taken from reference TRBV7-2 and TRBJ2-5, reads GAGVSQSPSNKVTEKGKDVELRCDPISGHTALYWYRQSLGQGLEFLIYFQGNSAPDKSGLPSDRFSAERTGGSVSTLTIQRTQQEDSAVYLCASSLGRAQETQYFGPGTRLLVL.

The chain uses TRBV6-1 and TRBJ1-2, with TRBD1 identical over 8 bases. The trim removed 6 bases at V and 7 bases at J, leaving 7 bases unmatched. This CDR3 contains 13 residues. Germline values: CDR1 MNHNS, CDR2 SASEGT. The CDR3 sequence is CASRRTGQGGYTF. CDR3 bases: TGTGCCAGCAGACGGACAGGGCAAGGTGGCTACACCTTC.

The genes are TRBV6-6 and TRBJ1-1, with D uncertain. The V gene lost 2 bases and the J gene lost 5 bases, with 9 bases spanning the gap. The CDR3 has 13 residues. CDR1 and CDR2 from the germline V gene are MNHNY and SVGAGI (reference sequence). CDR3 in amino acids: CASSYERGTEAFF. The CDR3 nucleotides are TGTGCCAGCAGTTACGAGCGAGGTACTGAAGCTTTCTTT.

The genes are TRBV28 and TRBJ2-5; TRBD1 might be the D (6 bases). V gave up 6 bases and J gave up 5 bases, with 10 bases separating them. This CDR3 spans 12 amino acids. Germline V CDR1 and CDR2: MDHEN, SYDVKM. In DNA form, the CDR3 reads TGTGCCAGCAGGGGGGCGAGGGAGACCCAGTACTTC. Translated: CASRGARETQYF.

The rearrangement links TRBV30 to TRBJ2-1, with 14 bases matching TRBD2. The V segment lost 5 bases and the J segment 8 bases; nucleotides outside the gene matches: 11. The CDR3 runs to 16 residues. The germline V gene encodes CDR1 GTSNPN and CDR2 SVGIG (reference sequence). The CDR3 reads CAWSGTSGSSTHEQFF. CDR3 bases: TGTGCCTGGTCTGGGACTAGCGGGAGCAGCACCCATGAGCAGTTCTTC.

The chain couples TRBV29-1 to TRBJ2-7; TRBD1 aligns across 7 bases. The CDR3 extends over 16 amino acids. V shed 1 base and J 0 bases; nucleotides not matched to a gene: 9. Germline assignment: CDR1 SQVTM and CDR2 ANQGSEA. CDR3 in DNA: TGCAGCGTTGAAGGTGGTCGGGACAGTAACTCCTACGAGCAGTACTTC. Amino acids: CSVEGGRDSNSYEQYF.

The chain has TRBV6-1 and TRBJ2-7; D possibly corresponds to TRBD2 (6 bases). The germline V and J ends were trimmed by 3 bases and 4 bases, with 16 bases remaining between them. The germline V gene encodes CDR1 MNHNS and CDR2 SASEGT. This CDR3 spans 15 amino acids. CDR3 in DNA: TGTGCCAGCAGTGAGGGGAGGCTCCCGGCTTACGAGCAGTACTTC. Amino acids: CASSEGRLPAYEQYF.

The CDR3, as DNA: TGTGCCAGCAGCCAAGTGGTAGCGGGGGCGACAGATACGCAGTATTTT. Residues: CASSQVVAGATDTQYF. The V gene is TRBV14, the J gene TRBJ2-3; TRBD2 matches at 9 bases. Germline values: CDR1 SGHDN, CDR2 FVKESK. This CDR3 region has 16 residues. The J segment lost 3 bases and the V segment lost 1 base, leaving 5 bases of the junction unmatched.

The rearrangement uses TRBV19 and TRBJ1-2; D not resolved. V was pared by 5 bases and J by 4 bases, with 11 bases between. There are 13 residues in the CDR3. The germline CDR1 and CDR2 sequences are LNHDA and SQIVND (reference sequence). The CDR3 nucleotides read TGTGCCAGTAGTGAGGTGGTGGGCTATGGCTACACCTTC. This encodes CASSEVVGYGYTF.

The V call is TRBV6-6, the J call TRBJ2-3; TRBD2 matches 14 bases. V shed 6 bases, J shed 7 bases, and the junction held 6 bases outside the gene matches. The CDR3 has 15 amino acids. Germline values: CDR1 MNHNY, CDR2 SVGAGI (reference sequence). CDR3 nucleotides: TGTGCCAGCAGCCTGGGACTAGCGGGAGTCAATACGCAGTATTTT. Residues: CASSLGLAGVNTQYF.

This chain connects TRBV4-2 to TRBJ2-3; the D is unclear. This CDR3 comprises 14 residues. V lost 7 bases to trimming and J lost 0 bases, with 11 bases between them. Germline-derived CDR1 and CDR2 are LGHNA and YNFKEQ. The CDR3 region is CASTPFSSTDTQYF. The CDR3 nucleotides read TGTGCCAGCACCCCCTTCTCTAGCACAGATACGCAGTATTTT.